Below, 24 T cell receptor beta chains from the same sample are listed, as sequenced in a study of beta chain features in type 1 diabetes. Study-wide results and limits: Within each of all four CD4+ subsets, Type 1 diabetes patients had TCRB CDR3s that were moderately but significantly shorter.

Reverse transcribing all isolated RNA meant expressed TCRB transcripts were sequenced. Sequencing used immunoSEQ multiplex PCR; TCRdb keeps in-frame clones, though not all of them. The data hold roughly 300,000 clones, with roughly 9% observed a single time. For these TCRs, the target antigens are not known. The source material was central memory CD4+ T cells from blood. The receptors shown here come from a man aged 25-40 years with type 1 diabetes.

The rearrangement links TRBV5-1 to TRBJ1-1; TRBD1 matches at 7 bases. V shed 4 bases, J shed 3 bases, and the junction held 6 bases outside the gene matches. The CDR3 runs to 14 residues. CDR1 and CDR2 from the germline V gene are SGHRS and YFSETQ. This chain's CDR3 is CASSGATGDTEAFF. CDR3 DNA sequence: TGCGCCAGCAGCGGGGCCACAGGGGACACTGAAGCTTTCTTT. Combining the CDR3 with reference TRBV5-1 and TRBJ1-1 gives the whole variable domain KAGVTQTPRYLIKTRGQQVTLSCSPISGHRSVSWYQQTPGQGLQFLFEYFSETQRNKGNFPGRFSGRQFSNSRSEMNVSTLELGDSALYLCASSGATGDTEAFFGQGTRLTVV.

V usage is TRBV11-3 and J usage is TRBJ2-3; perhaps D is TRBD1 or TRBD2 (6 bases each). Germline CDR1 is SGHNT and CDR2 is YENEEA. V was trimmed by 5 bases and J by 6 bases, leaving 12 bases between them. The CDR3 is 13 residues long. CDR3 coding DNA: TGTGCCAGCAGCCCCATAGGGGGGGATACGCAGTATTTT. The encoded protein is CASSPIGGDTQYF.

The chain couples TRBV12-5 to TRBJ2-1, with D possibly called TRBD1 or TRBD2 (5 bases each). The CDR3 is made up of 16 amino acids. The V gene's germline CDR1 is LGHNT and CDR2 FRNRAP. The V end was cut by 7 bases, the J end by 7 bases, with 23 bases between. This CDR3 reads CASDPRDAPVENEQFF. The CDR3, as DNA: TGTGCTAGTGACCCACGGGACGCACCCGTGGAAAATGAGCAGTTCTTC.

The sample holds many counts of this clone. The V gene is TRBV28, the J gene TRBJ2-2; maybe TRBD2 (6 bases). This CDR3 spans 14 amino acids. The V and J ends lost 3 bases and 4 bases respectively, with 9 bases between them. The germline V gene has CDR1 MDHEN and CDR2 SYDVKM. CDR3 loop: CASSFWEVTGELFF. The CDR3 DNA is TGTGCCAGCAGTTTCTGGGAGGTCACCGGGGAGCTGTTTTTT.

The rearrangement uses TRBV2 and TRBJ2-3, with D perhaps matching TRBD1 (6 bases). CDR3 length: 14 amino acids. CDR1 is SNHLY and CDR2 is FYNNEI in the germline V gene. Trimming pared 8 bases from V and 2 bases from J, leaving 14 bases between. Here the CDR3 reads CASGGRTITDTQYF. CDR3 DNA: TGTGCCAGCGGGGGCAGGACCATCACAGATACGCAGTATTTT.

This clone was counted only a few times. The chain joins TRBV28 to TRBJ2-7, with TRBD1 identical over 11 bases. Looked up from germline, CDR1 is MDHEN and CDR2 is SYDVKM. Germline trimming cut 4 bases from V and 4 bases from J; bases unmatched to any gene: 3. The CDR3 runs 14 residues. CDR3 region: CASSWTGGGYEQYF. DNA for the CDR3: TGTGCCAGCAGTTGGACAGGGGGCGGGTACGAGCAGTACTTC. The full variable domain, completed using reference TRBV28 and TRBJ2-7, is DVKVTQSSRYLVKRTGEKVFLECVQDMDHENMFWYRQDPGLGLRLIYFSYDVKMKEKGDIPEGYSVSREKKERFSLILESASTNQTSMYLCASSWTGGGYEQYFGPGTRLTVT.

This clone was recorded a few times. The chain links TRBV18 to TRBJ2-2; 8 nucleotides align to TRBD1. The germline V gene encodes CDR1 KGHSH and CDR2 LQKENI. There are 17 residues in the CDR3. J lost 4 bases, V lost 6 bases, and 13 bases had no gene match. The CDR3 region has the DNA TGTGCCAGCTCCCCATTGGGGAGACAGGGGACCACCGGGGAGCTGTTTTTT. It yields the protein CASSPLGRQGTTGELFF.

This clone was counted ten times or more. The chain couples TRBV7-9 to TRBJ1-1; the D is unclear. Germline loops: CDR1 SEHNR, CDR2 FQNEAQ (reference sequence). Deletions cut 6 bases from V and 2 bases from J, with 16 bases between. CDR3 length: 15 residues. Here the CDR3 reads CASSWLEVTNTEAFF. The CDR3, as DNA: TGTGCCAGCAGTTGGCTCGAGGTAACTAACACTGAAGCTTTCTTT.

This clone came up a few times. The identical CDR3 is also encoded by other nucleotide sequences in the sample. This rearrangement joins TRBV28 to TRBJ2-4; either TRBD1 or TRBD2 may supply D (6 bases each). Germline-derived CDR1 and CDR2 are MDHEN and SYDVKM. The CDR3 is 15 residues long. The V end lost 3 bases, the J end lost 0 bases, and 9 bases lay between the germline ends. The DNA of the CDR3 is TGTGCCAGCAGTTTTCCGGGGGCAGCCAAAAACATTCAGTACTTC. Protein sequence: CASSFPGAAKNIQYF.

This clone was recorded once. This sequence joins TRBV18 and TRBJ2-5; TRBD2 aligns across 10 bases. There are 16 residues in the CDR3. The trim removed 6 bases at V and 5 bases at J, leaving 12 bases unmatched. Germline lookup yields CDR1 KGHSH and CDR2 LQKENI. This CDR3 reads CASSPPSGGAGETQYF. The CDR3 nucleotides are TGTGCCAGCTCCCCCCCCAGCGGGGGGGCTGGGGAGACCCAGTACTTC.

Worth noting for this clone: One end of the junction does not line up with germline, which may come from a read error. V and J are TRBV7-9 and TRBJ2-3; D not resolved. Germline V CDR1 and CDR2: SEHNR, FQNEAQ (reference sequence). This CDR3 is 15 amino acids long. The CDR3 loop reads CACSLVNQGTDTQYF. Here the CDR3 DNA reads TGTGCCTGCAGCTTAGTCAACCAGGGCACAGATACGCAGTATTTT. The whole variable domain, filled in from reference TRBV7-9 and TRBJ2-3, reads DTGVSQNPRHKITKRGQNVTFRCDPISEHNRLYWYRQTLGQGPEFLTYFQNEAQLEKSRLLSDRFSAERPKGSFSTLEIQRTEQGDSAMYLCACSLVNQGTDTQYFGPGTRLTVL.

The rearrangement joins TRBV2 to TRBJ2-7, with 8 bases fitting TRBD1. The CDR3 loop spans 13 amino acids. Losses at the gene ends were 6 bases for V and 5 bases for J; bases not matched to a gene: 6. Germline-derived CDR1 and CDR2 are SNHLY and FYNNEI. The CDR3 DNA reads TGTGCCAGCAGCAAGGACAGGGAGGACGAGCAGTACTTC. This gives the protein CASSKDREDEQYF.

Comment on this clone: This specimen includes other DNA sequences encoding the same CDR3. The V gene is TRBV5-6, the J gene TRBJ1-2; 10 nucleotides line up with TRBD1. Germline trimming cut 4 bases from V and 4 bases from J; bases unmatched to any gene: 4. Germline CDR1 is SGHDT and CDR2 is YYEEEE. The CDR3 consists of 14 residues. The CDR3 protein is CASSRDRGPYGYTF. The CDR3 DNA follows: TGTGCCAGCAGCCGGGACAGGGGTCCCTATGGCTACACCTTC.

This chain connects TRBV30 to TRBJ1-4, with D possibly matching TRBD1 (6 bases). V was pared by 6 bases and J by 10 bases, with 21 bases between. Looked up from germline, CDR1 is GTSNPN and CDR2 is SVGIG (reference sequence). The CDR3 totals 14 residues. The CDR3 spells CACLQGRTTGKLFF. CDR3 DNA: TGTGCCTGCTTACAGGGAAGAACTACAGGAAAACTGTTTTTT.

This chain uses TRBV7-9 with TRBJ2-3; TRBD2 matches 11 bases. From germline, CDR1 is SEHNR and CDR2 FQNEAQ (reference sequence). The CDR3 loop spans 16 amino acids. Trimming took 5 bases from V and 5 from J; bases not matched to a gene: 9. CDR3: CASSTGLAGREDTQYF. The CDR3 DNA reads TGTGCCAGCAGCACCGGACTAGCGGGTAGGGAAGATACGCAGTATTTT.

The genes are TRBV27 and TRBJ2-1; possible D gene TRBD2, 5 bases. CDR3 size: 15 residues. Trimming removed 2 bases at V and 0 bases at J, with 8 bases between. Germline loops: CDR1 MNHEY, CDR2 SMNVEV (reference sequence). The CDR3 sequence: CASSLVTSSYNEQFF. In DNA, the CDR3 is TGTGCCAGCAGTTTAGTTACTAGCTCCTACAATGAGCAGTTCTTC.

This clone has more than one count but fewer than ten. CDR3 coding DNA: TGTGCCAGCAGCTGGGGGGCAGATACGCAGTATTTT. Protein sequence: CASSWGADTQYF. J is TRBJ2-3 and V is TRBV11-3, with D possibly TRBD2 on 6 matching bases. CDR1 and CDR2 (germline): SGHNT, YENEEA. The CDR3 has 12 residues. V was pared by 4 bases and J by 4 bases, with 6 bases between. The full variable domain, in which reference TRBV11-3 and TRBJ2-3 provide the parts outside the CDR3, is EAGVVQSPRYKIIEKKQPVAFWCNPISGHNTLYWYLQNLGQGPELLIRYENEEAVDDSQLPKDRFSAERLKGVDSTLKIQPAELGDSAVYLCASSWGADTQYFGPGTRLTVL.

This clone was recorded a few times. The V and J genes are TRBV19 and TRBJ1-1, with unresolved D. CDR1 and CDR2 from the germline V gene are LNHDA and SQIVND (reference sequence). This CDR3 region has 12 residues. Trimming stripped 7 bases from V and 4 bases from J, with 10 bases between. The CDR3 loop is CASNTAGTEAFF. DNA for the CDR3: TGTGCCAGTAACACGGCTGGCACTGAAGCTTTCTTT. Together with reference TRBV19 and TRBJ1-1, the CDR3 gives the full variable domain: DGGITQSPKYLFRKEGQNVTLSCEQNLNHDAMYWYRQDPGQGLRLIYYSQIVNDFQKGDIAEGYSVSREKKESFPLTVTSAQKNPTAFYLCASNTAGTEAFFGQGTRLTVV.

This clone was seen more than once but under ten times. The V and J genes are TRBV18 and TRBJ2-1; possible D gene TRBD2, 6 bases. Germline V gene lookup returns CDR1 KGHSH and CDR2 LQKENI. V lost 2 bases, J lost 0 bases, and 11 bases lay in between. The CDR3 length is 16 residues. CDR3 nucleotides: TGTGCCAGCTCACCATTTGCGGGGAGCTCCTACAATGAGCAGTTCTTC. Amino acid sequence: CASSPFAGSSYNEQFF.

The chain recombines TRBV7-9 with TRBJ2-7; D may match TRBD1 or TRBD2 (5 bases each). Germline lookup yields CDR1 SEHNR and CDR2 FQNEAQ (reference sequence). V lost 4 bases to trimming and J lost 3 bases, with 13 bases between them. This CDR3 contains 14 residues. This CDR3 reads CASSSERGIYEQYF. CDR3 DNA: TGTGCCAGCAGCTCCGAGAGGGGCATCTACGAGCAGTACTTC.

The chain recombines TRBV7-8 with TRBJ2-7; a weak D match, TRBD1 (5 bases). This CDR3 has 15 residues. V lost 3 bases and J lost 1, with 13 bases in between. The germline V gene has CDR1 SGHVS and CDR2 FQNEAQ. The CDR3 is CASSFIQAASYEQYF. The CDR3 DNA sequence: TGTGCCAGCAGCTTTATACAGGCTGCGTCCTACGAGCAGTACTTC.

Concerning this clone: One end of the junction does not line up with germline, which may come from a read error. The chain links TRBV19 to TRBJ2-4; 7 nucleotides match TRBD1. The CDR3 has 10 residues. Germline assignment: CDR1 LNHDA and CDR2 SQIVND (reference sequence). The CDR3 coding sequence is TGTGCCAGTAGTAAGGGACAGACGCACTTC. Encoded protein: CASSKGQTHF.

The chain combines TRBV5-1 with TRBJ1-1; 8 nucleotides agree with TRBD1. The V gene end was trimmed by 4 bases and the J gene end by 4 bases; junction bases not matched to a gene: 9. This CDR3 is 15 amino acids long. Per the germline V gene, CDR1 is SGHRS and CDR2 is YFSETQ. CDR3 residues: CASSIGDRQATEAFF. In DNA, the CDR3 is TGCGCCAGCAGCATAGGGGACAGGCAGGCCACTGAAGCTTTCTTT.

This rearrangement joins TRBV28 to TRBJ2-5; D is undetermined. This CDR3 is built from 12 residues. The V gene's germline CDR1 is MDHEN and CDR2 SYDVKM. Trimming left V 4 bases short and J 1 base short, with 4 bases between. The CDR3 region is CASSSTQETQYF. The CDR3 DNA reads TGTGCCAGCAGTTCCACCCAAGAGACCCAGTACTTC.